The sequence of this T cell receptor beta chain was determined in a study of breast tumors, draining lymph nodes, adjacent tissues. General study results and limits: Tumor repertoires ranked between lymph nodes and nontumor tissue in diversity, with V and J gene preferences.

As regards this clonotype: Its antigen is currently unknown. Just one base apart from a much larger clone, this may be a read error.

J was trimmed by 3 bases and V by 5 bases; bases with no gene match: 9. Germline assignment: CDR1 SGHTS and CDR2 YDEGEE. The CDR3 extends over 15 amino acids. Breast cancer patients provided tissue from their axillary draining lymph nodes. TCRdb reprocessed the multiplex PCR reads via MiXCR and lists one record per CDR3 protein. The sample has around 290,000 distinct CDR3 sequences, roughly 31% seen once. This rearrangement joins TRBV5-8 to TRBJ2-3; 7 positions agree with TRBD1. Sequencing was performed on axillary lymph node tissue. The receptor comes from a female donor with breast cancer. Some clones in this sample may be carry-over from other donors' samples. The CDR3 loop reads CASRPTGPWTDTQYF. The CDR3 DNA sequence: TGTGCCAGCAGACCGACAGGGCCTTGGACAGATACGCAGTATTTT.